This T cell receptor beta chain was captured in a study of T cell responses to AZD1222 COVID-19 vaccine (dated by TCRdb to about 2021). Broadly, across the study: Because spike-specific TCR depth and breadth did not differ between the two schedules, AZD1222 recipients who got a second dose at roughly 4 weeks were pooled with those who got a second dose at roughly 12 weeks. Trial participants were enrolled into age subgroups of 18-55, 56-69 and 70-plus years, which contained 148, 28 and 57 TCR-sequenced participants, respectively. A total of 233 trial participants underwent TCR sequencing, of whom 207 received two doses of AZD1222 and around 25 received two doses of the MenACWY control vaccine. Beyond this particular receptor, the publication reports: After two AZD1222 doses, spike-specific TCR breadth and depth were significantly higher than at day 0 and than in MenACWY recipients. Conclusions about previously exposed vaccinees were limited because only six or seven AZD1222 recipients were SARS-CoV-2 seropositive at baseline. CD4 TCRs associated with the vaccine covered the entire spike protein, and the dominant responses were in regions 160-218 and 743-854. Epitopes outside the regions mutated in the B.1.351 and B.1.1.7 variants were reportedly recognized by nearly half of the unique spike-specific TCRs. Because no day 14 peak-response samples were available, the repertoires could be characterized only after the peak T cell response. Participants were mostly white British and included more females than males, and it was suggested by the authors that clonal diversity may have been underestimated. The 56-69-year group was small, and its depth increase did not reach significance, likely because of low power.

According to the germline V gene, CDR1 reads KGHSH and CDR2 reads LQKENI. Trimming removed 5 bases from V and 0 bases from J; the gene matches leave 9 bases unexplained. Spanning cysteine to phenylalanine, the CDR3 consists of 16 amino acids. Just the 48-base CDR3 DNA is kept, in frame starting at base 1. In the paper's terms, the time point label means: baseline before first vaccination. The vaccinee samples were drawn from two UK trials, COV001 and COV002, one of which was a single-blind randomized controlled phase 2/3 trial testing AZD1222 (ChAdOx1 nCoV-19) in healthy adults. For TCRbeta chain sequencing, PBMC samples were collected from trial participants at day 0 and at day 28 after the second dose. The CDR3 regions of human TCRbeta chains were subjected to immunosequencing. The authors' pipeline ran thus. TCRs in the repertoires were compared against a reference library of SARS-CoV-2-specific TCRs that had been generated with the MIRA antigen-specificity platform. Breadth meant the fraction of unique TCRs that were SARS-CoV-2-associated, whereas depth meant the fraction of total T cells that were SARS-CoV-2-associated. Each spike-specific TCR was assigned to its reactive spike region and to a CD4 or CD8 class using the MIRA data. Log10-transformed breadth and depth values were compared by one-way ANOVA with Sidak's multiple comparisons tests. Sourced from immuneACCESS, this table was stored by TCRdb with only in-frame sequences that have V and J called. A share of the clones is absent; for the studies checked, an unresolved V gene accounts for under half, and the remainder has no known explanation. The DNA was the basis for D and trimming; V, J and clone size are from that table. In this sample the table shows over 95,000 clones, more than 75% of which occur a single time. Together, the top ten hold less than 3.5% of the sample.

On this clone itself: This clone's antigen is unknown. No base quality values were provided; no much bigger clone lies one nucleotide off.

The receptor chain draws on TRBV18 and TRBJ1-2; TRBD1 fits 7 bases in the junction. This receptor was identified in an adult in good health. The material sequenced was peripheral blood, taken on day 0 of AZD1222 vaccination. The CDR3 reads CASSFSRDSANYGYTF. The base sequence is TGTGCCAGCTCATTTTCCCGGGACAGCGCTAACTATGGCTACACCTTC.